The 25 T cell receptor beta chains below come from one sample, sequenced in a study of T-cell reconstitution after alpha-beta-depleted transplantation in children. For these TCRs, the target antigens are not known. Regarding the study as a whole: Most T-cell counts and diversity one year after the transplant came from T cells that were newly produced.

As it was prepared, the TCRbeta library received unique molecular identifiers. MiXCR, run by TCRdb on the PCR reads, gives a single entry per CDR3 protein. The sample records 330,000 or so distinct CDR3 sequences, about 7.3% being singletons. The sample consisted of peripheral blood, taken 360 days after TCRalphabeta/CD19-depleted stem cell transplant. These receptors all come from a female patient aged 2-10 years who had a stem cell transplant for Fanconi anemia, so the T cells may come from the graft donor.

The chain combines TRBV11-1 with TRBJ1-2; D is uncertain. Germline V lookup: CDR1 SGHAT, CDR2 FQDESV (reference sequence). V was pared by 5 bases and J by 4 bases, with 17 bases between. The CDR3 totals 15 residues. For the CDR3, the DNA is TGTGCCAGCAGCCATCAAGGGCAGAACACCTATGGCTACACCTTC. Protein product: CASSHQGQNTYGYTF.

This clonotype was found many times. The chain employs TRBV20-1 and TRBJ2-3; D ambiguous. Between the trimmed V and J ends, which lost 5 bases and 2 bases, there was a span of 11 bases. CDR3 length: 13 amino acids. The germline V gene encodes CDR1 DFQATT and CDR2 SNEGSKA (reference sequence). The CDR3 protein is CSAPDLLTDTQYF. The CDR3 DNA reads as TGCAGTGCTCCCGATCTGCTCACAGATACGCAGTATTTT.

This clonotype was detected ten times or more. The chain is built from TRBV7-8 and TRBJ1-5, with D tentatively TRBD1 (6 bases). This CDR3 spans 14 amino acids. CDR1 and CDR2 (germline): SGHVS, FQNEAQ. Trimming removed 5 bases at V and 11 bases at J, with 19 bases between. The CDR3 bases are TGTGCCAGCAGCCCCGCAGGGGCCAATAGGGCCCAGCATTTT. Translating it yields CASSPAGANRAQHF.

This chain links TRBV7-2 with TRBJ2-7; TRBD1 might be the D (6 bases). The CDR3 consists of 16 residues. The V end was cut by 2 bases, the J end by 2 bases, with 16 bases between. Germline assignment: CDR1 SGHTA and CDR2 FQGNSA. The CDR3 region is CASSLTGTLYTYEQYF. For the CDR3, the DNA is TGTGCCAGCAGCTTAACCGGGACACTATACACCTACGAGCAGTACTTC.

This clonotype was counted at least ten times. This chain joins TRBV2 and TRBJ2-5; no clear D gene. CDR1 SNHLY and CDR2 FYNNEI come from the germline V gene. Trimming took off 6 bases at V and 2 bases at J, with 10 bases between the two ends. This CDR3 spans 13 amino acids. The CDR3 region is CASRNSGQETQYF. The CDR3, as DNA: TGTGCCAGCAGAAACAGTGGACAAGAGACCCAGTACTTC.

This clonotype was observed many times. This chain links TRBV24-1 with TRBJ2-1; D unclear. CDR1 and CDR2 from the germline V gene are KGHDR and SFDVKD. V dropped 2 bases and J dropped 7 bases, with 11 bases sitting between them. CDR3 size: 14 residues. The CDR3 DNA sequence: TGTGCCACCAGTGATTCAGAATATTTTAATGAGCAGTTCTTC. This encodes CATSDSEYFNEQFF.

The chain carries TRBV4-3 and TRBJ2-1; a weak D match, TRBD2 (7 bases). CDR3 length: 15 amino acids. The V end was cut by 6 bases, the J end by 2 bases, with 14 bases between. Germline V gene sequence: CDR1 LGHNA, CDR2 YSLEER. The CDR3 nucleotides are TGCGCCAGCAGTTCGAGGGGGGGGCCCTACAATGAGCAGTTCTTC. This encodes CASSSRGGPYNEQFF.

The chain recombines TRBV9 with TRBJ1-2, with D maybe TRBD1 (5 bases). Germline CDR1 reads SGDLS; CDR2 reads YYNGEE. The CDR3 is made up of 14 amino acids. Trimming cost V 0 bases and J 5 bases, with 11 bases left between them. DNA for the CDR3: TGTGCCAGCAGCGTAGCCCCGACAGTTTATGGCTACACCTTC. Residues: CASSVAPTVYGYTF.

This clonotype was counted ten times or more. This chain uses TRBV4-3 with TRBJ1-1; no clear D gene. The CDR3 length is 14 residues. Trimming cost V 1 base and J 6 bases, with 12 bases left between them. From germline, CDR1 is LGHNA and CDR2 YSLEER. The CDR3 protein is CASSQVRGGAEAFF. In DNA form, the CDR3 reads TGCGCCAGCAGCCAAGTTCGGGGAGGCGCTGAAGCTTTCTTT.

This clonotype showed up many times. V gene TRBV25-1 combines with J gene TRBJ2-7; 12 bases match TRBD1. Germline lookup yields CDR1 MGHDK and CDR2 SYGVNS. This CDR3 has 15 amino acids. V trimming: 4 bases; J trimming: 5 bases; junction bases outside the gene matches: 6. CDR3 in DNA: TGTGCCAGCAGTGGGTACCGGGACAGGGGGCACGAGCAGTACTTC. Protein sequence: CASSGYRDRGHEQYF.

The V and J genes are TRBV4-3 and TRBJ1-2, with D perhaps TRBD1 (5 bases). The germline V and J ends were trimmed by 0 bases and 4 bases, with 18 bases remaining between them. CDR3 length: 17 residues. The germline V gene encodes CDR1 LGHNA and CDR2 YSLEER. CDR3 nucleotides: TGCGCCAGCAGCCAAGATCTGGGGACCACGGGGGGCTATGGCTACACCTTC. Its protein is CASSQDLGTTGGYGYTF.

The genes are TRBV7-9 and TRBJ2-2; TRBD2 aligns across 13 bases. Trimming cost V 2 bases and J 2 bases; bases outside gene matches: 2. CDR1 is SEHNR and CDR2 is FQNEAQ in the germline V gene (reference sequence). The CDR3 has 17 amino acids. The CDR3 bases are TGTGCCAGCAGCTTACGGACTAGCGGGGGAAACACCGGGGAGCTGTTTTTT. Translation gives CASSLRTSGGNTGELFF.

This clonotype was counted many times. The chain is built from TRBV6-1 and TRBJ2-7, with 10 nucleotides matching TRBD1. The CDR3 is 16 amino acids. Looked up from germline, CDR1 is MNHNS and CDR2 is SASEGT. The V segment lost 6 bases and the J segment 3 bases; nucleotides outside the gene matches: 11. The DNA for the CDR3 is TGTGCCAGCAGCCTAGGGGGGGGGACAGGGGTCTACGAGCAGTACTTC. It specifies CASSLGGGTGVYEQYF.

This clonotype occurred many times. The CDR3 reads CASSRDRVTNEKLFF. CDR3 sequence (DNA): TGCGCCAGCAGCCGGGACAGGGTAACTAATGAAAAACTGTTTTTT. The V call is TRBV5-1, the J call TRBJ1-4, with 9 bases fitting TRBD1. Germline V lookup: CDR1 SGHRS, CDR2 YFSETQ. The CDR3 length is 15 residues. J lost 1 base, V lost 4 bases, and 2 bases had no gene match.

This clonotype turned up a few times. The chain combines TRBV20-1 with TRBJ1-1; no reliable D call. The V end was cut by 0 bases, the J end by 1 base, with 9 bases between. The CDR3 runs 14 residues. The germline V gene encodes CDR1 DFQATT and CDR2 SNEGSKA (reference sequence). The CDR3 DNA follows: TGCAGTGCTAGAGAGCCGGGGTCGAACACTGAAGCTTTCTTT. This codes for CSAREPGSNTEAFF.

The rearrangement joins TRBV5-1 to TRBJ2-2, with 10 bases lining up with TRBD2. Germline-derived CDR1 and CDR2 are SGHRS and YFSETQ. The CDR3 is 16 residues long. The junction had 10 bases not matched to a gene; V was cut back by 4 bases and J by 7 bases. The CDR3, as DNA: TGCGCCAGCAGCCTCGGAGCGGGGGGGCCCGTCGGGGAGCTGTTTTTT. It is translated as CASSLGAGGPVGELFF.

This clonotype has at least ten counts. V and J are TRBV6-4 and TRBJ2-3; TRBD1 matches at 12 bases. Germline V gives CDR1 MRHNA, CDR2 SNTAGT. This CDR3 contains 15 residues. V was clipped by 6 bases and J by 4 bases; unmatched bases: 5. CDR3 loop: CASSGTGGASDTQYF. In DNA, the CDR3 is TGTGCCAGCAGCGGGACAGGGGGCGCATCAGATACGCAGTATTTT.

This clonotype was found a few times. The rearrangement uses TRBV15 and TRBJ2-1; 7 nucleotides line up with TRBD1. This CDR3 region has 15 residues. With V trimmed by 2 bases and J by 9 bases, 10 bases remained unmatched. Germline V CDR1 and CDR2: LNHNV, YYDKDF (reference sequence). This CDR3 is CATSRFTTGTREQFF. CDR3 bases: TGTGCCACCAGCAGATTTACGACAGGGACCCGTGAGCAGTTCTTC.

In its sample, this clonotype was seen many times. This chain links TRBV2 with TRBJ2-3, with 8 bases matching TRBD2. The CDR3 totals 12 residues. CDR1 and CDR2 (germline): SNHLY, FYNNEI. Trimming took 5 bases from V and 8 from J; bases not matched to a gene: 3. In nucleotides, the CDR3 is TGTGCCAGCAGTTCCAGCGGGGGTACGCAGTATTTT. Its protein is CASSSSGGTQYF.

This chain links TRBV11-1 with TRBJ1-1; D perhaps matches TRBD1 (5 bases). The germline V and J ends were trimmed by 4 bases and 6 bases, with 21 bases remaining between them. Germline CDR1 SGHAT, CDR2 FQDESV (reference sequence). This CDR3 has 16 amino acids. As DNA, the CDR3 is TGTGCCAGCAGCTCCGGGGGGGGTCCATTAACCGCTGAAGCTTTCTTT. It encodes CASSSGGGPLTAEAFF.

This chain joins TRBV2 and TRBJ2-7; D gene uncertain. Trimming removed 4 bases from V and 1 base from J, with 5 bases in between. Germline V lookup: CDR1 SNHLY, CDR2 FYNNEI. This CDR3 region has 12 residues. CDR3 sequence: CASSVRSYEQYF. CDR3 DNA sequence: TGTGCCAGCAGTGTTAGGTCCTACGAGCAGTACTTC.

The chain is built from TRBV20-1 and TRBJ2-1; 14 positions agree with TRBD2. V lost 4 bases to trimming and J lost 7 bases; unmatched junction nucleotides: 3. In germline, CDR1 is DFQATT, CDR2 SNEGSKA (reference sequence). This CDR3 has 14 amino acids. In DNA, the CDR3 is TGCAGTGCTACCCGGACTAGCGGGGGGAATGAGCAGTTCTTC. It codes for CSATRTSGGNEQFF.

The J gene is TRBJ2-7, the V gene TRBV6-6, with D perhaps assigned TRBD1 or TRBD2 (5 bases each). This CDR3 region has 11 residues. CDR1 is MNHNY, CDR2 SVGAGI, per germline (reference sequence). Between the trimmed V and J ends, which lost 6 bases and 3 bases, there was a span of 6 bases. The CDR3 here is CASRGVYEQYF. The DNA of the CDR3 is TGTGCCAGCAGGGGGGTCTACGAGCAGTACTTC.

In nucleotides, the CDR3 is TGTGCCACCAGCGCAGGGTTGGGGCAGCCCCAGCATTTT. It translates to CATSAGLGQPQHF. This sequence joins TRBV15 and TRBJ1-5; weak D call: TRBD1 (5 bases). The CDR3 totals 13 residues. The germline CDR1 and CDR2 sequences are LNHNV and YYDKDF (reference sequence). Trimming took off 5 bases at V and 7 bases at J, with 12 bases between the two ends.

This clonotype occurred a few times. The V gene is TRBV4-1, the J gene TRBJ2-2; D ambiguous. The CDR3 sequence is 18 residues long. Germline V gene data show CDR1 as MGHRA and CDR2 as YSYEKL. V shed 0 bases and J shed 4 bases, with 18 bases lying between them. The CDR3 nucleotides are TGCGCCAGCAGCCAAGATCCCATGCCCGGTCTAACCACCGGGGAGCTGTTTTTT. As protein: CASSQDPMPGLTTGELFF.